This TCR beta chain was identified in a study of lymphopenia after photon versus proton radiotherapy. This CDR3 has 13 residues. Trimming removed 4 bases at V and 8 bases at J, with 11 bases between. Germline V gene lookup returns CDR1 SNHLY and CDR2 FYNNEI. Libraries were prepared by immunoSEQ multiplex PCR; TCRdb keeps only in-frame clonotypes and omits some of them. The sample has tens of thousands of clones, approximately 91% seen once; the top ten hold approximately 2.6%. Sequencing was performed on peripheral blood, taken from a patient treated with photon-based radiotherapy. This sequence originates from a woman between 65 and 79 years old with pancreatic cancer. The chain couples TRBV2 to TRBJ1-4; D uncertain. The CDR3 sequence is CASSADRAEKLFF. The CDR3, as DNA: TGTGCCAGCAGTGCGGACCGAGCGGAAAAACTGTTTTTT. Full variable domain (rest looked up from reference TRBV2 and TRBJ1-4): EPEVTQTPSHQVTQMGQEVILRCVPISNHLYFYWYRQILGQKVEFLVSFYNNEISEKSEIFDDQFSVERPDGSNFTLKIRSTKLEDSAMYFCASSADRAEKLFFGSGTQLSVL.